One and the same sample provided the 2 T cell receptor beta chains below, sequenced in a study of blood T cell repertoires in COVID-19. Sequencing was performed with immunoSEQ multiplex PCR; in TCRdb, only in-frame clones are kept and a portion is missing. In the table there are nearly 200,000 clones, about 88% of which are singletons. The source material was peripheral blood. The receptors derive from a woman in her forties who had recovered from COVID-19.

This clone has a single count. The chain combines TRBV7-9 with TRBJ2-2; 8 bases line up with TRBD1. This CDR3 has 15 residues. Trimming cost V 3 bases and J 6 bases; bases outside gene matches: 6. Germline CDR1 and CDR2: SEHNR and FQNEAQ (reference sequence). The CDR3, as DNA: TGTGCCAGCAGCTTGCAGGGGGCTAACGCCGGGGAGCTGTTTTTT. This codes for CASSLQGANAGELFF. Filled out from reference TRBV7-9 and TRBJ2-2, the complete variable domain reads DTGVSQNPRHKITKRGQNVTFRCDPISEHNRLYWYRQTLGQGPEFLTYFQNEAQLEKSRLLSDRFSAERPKGSFSTLEIQRTEQGDSAMYLCASSLQGANAGELFFGEGSRLTVL.

This chain uses TRBV19 with TRBJ1-5; no definite D call. V lost 6 bases and J 4 bases, leaving 13 bases between the germline ends. The CDR3 totals 14 residues. Germline-derived CDR1 and CDR2 are LNHDA and SQIVND (reference sequence). The CDR3 DNA reads as TGTGCCAGTAGCATGTTCAGTGGTAATCAGCCCCAGCATTTT. This sequence encodes CASSMFSGNQPQHF.